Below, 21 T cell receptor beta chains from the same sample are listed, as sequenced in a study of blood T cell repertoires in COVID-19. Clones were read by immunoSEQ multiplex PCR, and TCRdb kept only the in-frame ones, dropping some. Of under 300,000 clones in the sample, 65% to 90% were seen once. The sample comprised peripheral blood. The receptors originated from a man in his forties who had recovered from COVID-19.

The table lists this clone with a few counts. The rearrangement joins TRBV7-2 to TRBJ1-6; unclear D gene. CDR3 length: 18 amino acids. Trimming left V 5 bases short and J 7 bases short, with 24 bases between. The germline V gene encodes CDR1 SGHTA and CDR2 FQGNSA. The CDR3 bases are TGTGCCAGCAGCCGCCCCACGGGTGTGGGAGATGTAAATTCACCCCTCCACTTT. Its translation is CASSRPTGVGDVNSPLHF.

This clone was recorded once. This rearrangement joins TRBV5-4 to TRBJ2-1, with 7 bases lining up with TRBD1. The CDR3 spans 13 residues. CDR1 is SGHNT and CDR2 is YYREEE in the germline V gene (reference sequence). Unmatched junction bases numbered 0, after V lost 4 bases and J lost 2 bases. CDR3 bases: TGTGCCAGCAGCGACAGGGCCTACAATGAGCAGTTCTTC. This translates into CASSDRAYNEQFF.

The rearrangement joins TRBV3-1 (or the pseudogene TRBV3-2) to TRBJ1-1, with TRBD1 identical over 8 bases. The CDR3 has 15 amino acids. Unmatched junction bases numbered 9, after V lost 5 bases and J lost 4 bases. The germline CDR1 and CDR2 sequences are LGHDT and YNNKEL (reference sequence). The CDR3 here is CASSFHDRGGTEAFF. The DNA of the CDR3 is TGTGCCAGCAGCTTTCACGACAGGGGAGGCACTGAAGCTTTCTTT.

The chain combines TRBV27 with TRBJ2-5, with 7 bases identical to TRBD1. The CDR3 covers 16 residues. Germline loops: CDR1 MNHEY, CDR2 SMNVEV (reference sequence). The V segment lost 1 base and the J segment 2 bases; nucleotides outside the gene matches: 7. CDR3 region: CASSLFWGTEQETQYF. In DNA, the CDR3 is TGTGCCAGCAGTTTATTCTGGGGGACAGAGCAAGAGACCCAGTACTTC.

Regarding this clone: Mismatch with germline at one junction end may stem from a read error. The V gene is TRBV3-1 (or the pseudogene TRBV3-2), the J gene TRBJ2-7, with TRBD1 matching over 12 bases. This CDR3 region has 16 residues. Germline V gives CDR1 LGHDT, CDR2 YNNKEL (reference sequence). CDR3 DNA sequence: TGTGCCAGCAGTCAAGGGGACAGGGGGCTTCCCCACGAGCAGTACTTC. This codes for CASSQGDRGLPHEQYF.

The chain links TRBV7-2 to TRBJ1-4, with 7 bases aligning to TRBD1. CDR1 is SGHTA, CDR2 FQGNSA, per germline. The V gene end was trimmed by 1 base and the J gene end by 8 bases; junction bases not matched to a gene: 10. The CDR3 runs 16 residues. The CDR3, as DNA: TGTGCCAGCAGCTTAGTGCTAGGGACAGCCTACGAAAAACTGTTTTTT. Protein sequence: CASSLVLGTAYEKLFF.

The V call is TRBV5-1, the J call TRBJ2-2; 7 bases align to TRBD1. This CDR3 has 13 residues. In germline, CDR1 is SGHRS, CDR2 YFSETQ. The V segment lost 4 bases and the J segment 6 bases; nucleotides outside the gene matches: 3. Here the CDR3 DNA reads TGCGCCAGCAGCATTCAGGGGGCCGGGGAGCTGTTTTTT. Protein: CASSIQGAGELFF.

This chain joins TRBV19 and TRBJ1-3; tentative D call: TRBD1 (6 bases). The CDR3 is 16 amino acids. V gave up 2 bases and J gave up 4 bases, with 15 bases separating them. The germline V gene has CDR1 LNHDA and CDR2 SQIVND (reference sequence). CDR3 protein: CASSISLRGLGNTIYF. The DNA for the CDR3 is TGTGCCAGTAGTATAAGCCTCAGGGGTCTCGGAAACACCATATATTTT.

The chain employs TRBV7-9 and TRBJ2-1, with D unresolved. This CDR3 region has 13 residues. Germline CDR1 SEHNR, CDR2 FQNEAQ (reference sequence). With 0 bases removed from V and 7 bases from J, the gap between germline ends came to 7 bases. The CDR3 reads CASSLAQTNEQFF. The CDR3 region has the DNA TGTGCCAGCAGCTTAGCACAGACGAATGAGCAGTTCTTC. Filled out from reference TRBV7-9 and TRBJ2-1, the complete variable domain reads DTGVSQNPRHKITKRGQNVTFRCDPISEHNRLYWYRQTLGQGPEFLTYFQNEAQLEKSRLLSDRFSAERPKGSFSTLEIQRTEQGDSAMYLCASSLAQTNEQFFGPGTRLTVL.

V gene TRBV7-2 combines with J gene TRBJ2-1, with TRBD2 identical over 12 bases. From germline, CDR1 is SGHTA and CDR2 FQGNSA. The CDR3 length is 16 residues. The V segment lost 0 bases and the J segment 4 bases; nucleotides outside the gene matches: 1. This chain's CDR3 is CASSLATSGRYNEQFF. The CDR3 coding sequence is TGTGCCAGCAGCTTAGCCACTAGCGGGAGGTACAATGAGCAGTTCTTC.

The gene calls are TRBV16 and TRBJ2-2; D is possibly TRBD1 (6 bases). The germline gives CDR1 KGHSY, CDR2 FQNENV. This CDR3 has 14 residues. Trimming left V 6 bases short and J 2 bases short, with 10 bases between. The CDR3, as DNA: TGTGCCAGCAGACAGGGACGAAACACCGGGGAGCTGTTTTTT. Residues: CASRQGRNTGELFF. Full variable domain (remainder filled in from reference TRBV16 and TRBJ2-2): GEEVAQTPKHLVRGEGQKAKLYCAPIKGHSYVFWYQQVLKNEFKFLISFQNENVFDETGMPKERFSAKCLPNSPCSLEIQATKLEDSAVYFCASRQGRNTGELFFGEGSRLTVL.

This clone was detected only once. CDR3 amino acids: CASSRDSKNTEAFF. The CDR3 DNA reads TGTGCCAGCAGCCGGGACAGCAAGAACACTGAAGCTTTCTTT. The V and J genes are TRBV6-6 and TRBJ1-1; 7 bases align to TRBD1. This CDR3 has 14 residues. Germline-derived CDR1 and CDR2 are MNHNY and SVGAGI (reference sequence). V dropped 6 bases and J dropped 1; count of bases not matched to a gene: 5.

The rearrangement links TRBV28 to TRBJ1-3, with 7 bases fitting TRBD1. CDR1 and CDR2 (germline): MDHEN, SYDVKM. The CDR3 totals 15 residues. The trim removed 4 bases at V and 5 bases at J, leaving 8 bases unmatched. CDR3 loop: CASSSQSGQRNTIYF. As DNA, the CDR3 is TGTGCCAGCAGTTCCCAGTCGGGACAGCGAAACACCATATATTTT. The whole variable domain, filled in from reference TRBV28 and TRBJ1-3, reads DVKVTQSSRYLVKRTGEKVFLECVQDMDHENMFWYRQDPGLGLRLIYFSYDVKMKEKGDIPEGYSVSREKKERFSLILESASTNQTSMYLCASSSQSGQRNTIYFGEGSWLTVV.

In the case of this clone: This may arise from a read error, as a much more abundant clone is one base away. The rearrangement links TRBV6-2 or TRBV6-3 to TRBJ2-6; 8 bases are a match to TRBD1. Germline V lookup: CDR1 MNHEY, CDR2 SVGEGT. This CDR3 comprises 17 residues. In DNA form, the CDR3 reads TGTGCCAGCAGTTACGTGACAGGGGATCCTGGGGCCAACGTCCCGACTTTC. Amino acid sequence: CASSYVTGDPGANVPTF.

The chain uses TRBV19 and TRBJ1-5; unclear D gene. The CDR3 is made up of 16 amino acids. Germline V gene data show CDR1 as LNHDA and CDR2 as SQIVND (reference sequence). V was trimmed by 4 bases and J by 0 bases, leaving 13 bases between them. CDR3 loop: CASSTLYTYSNQPQHF. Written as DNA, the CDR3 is TGTGCCAGTAGTACTCTTTACACATATAGCAATCAGCCCCAGCATTTT.

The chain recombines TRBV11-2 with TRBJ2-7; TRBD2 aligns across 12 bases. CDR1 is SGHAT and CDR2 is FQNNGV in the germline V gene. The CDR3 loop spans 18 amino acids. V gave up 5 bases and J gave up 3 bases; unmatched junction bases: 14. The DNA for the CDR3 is TGTGCCAGCAGCCCCCGGAGTAGGACTAGCGGGGCTATCTACGAGCAGTACTTC. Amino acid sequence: CASSPRSRTSGAIYEQYF. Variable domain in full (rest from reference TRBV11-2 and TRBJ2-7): EAGVAQSPRYKIIEKRQSVAFWCNPISGHATLYWYQQILGQGPKLLIQFQNNGVVDDSQLPKDRFSAERLKGVDSTLKIQPAKLEDSAVYLCASSPRSRTSGAIYEQYFGPGTRLTVT.

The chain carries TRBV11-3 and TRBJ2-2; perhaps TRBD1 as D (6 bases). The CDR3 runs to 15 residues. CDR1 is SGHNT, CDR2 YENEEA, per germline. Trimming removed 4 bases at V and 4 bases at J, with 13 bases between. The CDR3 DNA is TGTGCCAGCAGCTCGAATACAGGGTTCACCGGGGAGCTGTTTTTT. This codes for CASSSNTGFTGELFF.

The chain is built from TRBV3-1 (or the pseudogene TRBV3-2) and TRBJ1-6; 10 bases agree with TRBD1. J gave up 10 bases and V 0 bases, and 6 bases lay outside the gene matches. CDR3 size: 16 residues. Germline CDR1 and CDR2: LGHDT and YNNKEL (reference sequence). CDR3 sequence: CASSQDSGTGESPLHF. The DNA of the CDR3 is TGTGCCAGCAGCCAAGATAGCGGGACAGGGGAATCACCCCTCCACTTT.

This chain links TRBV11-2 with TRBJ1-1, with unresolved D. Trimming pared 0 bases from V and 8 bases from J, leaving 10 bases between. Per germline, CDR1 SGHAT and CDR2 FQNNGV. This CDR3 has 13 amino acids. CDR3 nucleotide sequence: TGTGCCAGCAGCTTAGAACGGGGAAAAGAAGCTTTCTTT. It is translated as CASSLERGKEAFF. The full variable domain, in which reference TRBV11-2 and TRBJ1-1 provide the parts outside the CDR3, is EAGVAQSPRYKIIEKRQSVAFWCNPISGHATLYWYQQILGQGPKLLIQFQNNGVVDDSQLPKDRFSAERLKGVDSTLKIQPAKLEDSAVYLCASSLERGKEAFFGQGTRLTVV.

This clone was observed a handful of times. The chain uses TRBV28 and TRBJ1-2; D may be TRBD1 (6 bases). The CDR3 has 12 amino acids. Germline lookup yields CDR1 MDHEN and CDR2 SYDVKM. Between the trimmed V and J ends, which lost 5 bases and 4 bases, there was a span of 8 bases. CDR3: CASSLGAYGYTF. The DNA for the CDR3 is TGTGCCAGCAGTCTGGGGGCCTATGGCTACACCTTC.

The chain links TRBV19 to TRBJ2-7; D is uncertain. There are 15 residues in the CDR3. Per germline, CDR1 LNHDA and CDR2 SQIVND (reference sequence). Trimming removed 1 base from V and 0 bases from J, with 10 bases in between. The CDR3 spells CASSIGHFSSYEQYF. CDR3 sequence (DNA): TGTGCCAGTAGTATAGGACACTTTAGCTCCTACGAGCAGTACTTC.